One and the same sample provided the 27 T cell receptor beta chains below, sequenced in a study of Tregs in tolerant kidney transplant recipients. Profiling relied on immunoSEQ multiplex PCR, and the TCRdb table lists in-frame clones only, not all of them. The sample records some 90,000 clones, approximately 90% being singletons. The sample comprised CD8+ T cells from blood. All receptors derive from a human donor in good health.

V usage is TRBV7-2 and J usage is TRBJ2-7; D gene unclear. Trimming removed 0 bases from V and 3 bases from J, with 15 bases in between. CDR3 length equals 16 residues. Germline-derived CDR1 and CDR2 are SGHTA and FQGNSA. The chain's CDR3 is CASSLALRLANYEQYF. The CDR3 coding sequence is TGTGCCAGCAGCTTAGCTCTGCGGTTAGCTAACTACGAGCAGTACTTC.

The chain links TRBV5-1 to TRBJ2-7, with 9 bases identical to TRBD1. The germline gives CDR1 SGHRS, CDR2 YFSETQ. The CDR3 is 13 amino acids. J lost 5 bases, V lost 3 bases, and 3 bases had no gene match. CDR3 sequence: CASSWTGAHEQYF. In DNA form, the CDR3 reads TGCGCCAGCAGCTGGACAGGGGCGCACGAGCAGTACTTC.

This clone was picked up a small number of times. CDR3 region: CSVGSGDHYEQYF. CDR3 nucleotide sequence: TGCAGCGTTGGTTCAGGGGACCACTACGAGCAGTACTTC. This chain uses TRBV29-1 with TRBJ2-7; D possibly corresponds to TRBD1 (6 bases). CDR3 size: 13 residues. Trimming pared 4 bases from V and 3 bases from J, leaving 13 bases between. Germline-derived CDR1 and CDR2 are SQVTM and ANQGSEA.

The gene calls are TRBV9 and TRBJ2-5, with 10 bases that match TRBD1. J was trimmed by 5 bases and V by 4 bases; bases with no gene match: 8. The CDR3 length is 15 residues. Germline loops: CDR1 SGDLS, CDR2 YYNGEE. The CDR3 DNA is TGTGCCAGCAGCCCCCGGGACAGGGGATCGGAGACCCAGTACTTC. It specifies CASSPRDRGSETQYF.

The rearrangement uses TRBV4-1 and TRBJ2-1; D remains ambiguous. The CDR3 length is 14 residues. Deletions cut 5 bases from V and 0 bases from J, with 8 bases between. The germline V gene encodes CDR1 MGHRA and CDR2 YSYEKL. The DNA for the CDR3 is TGCGCCAGCAGCGGGCCCAGCTCCTACAATGAGCAGTTCTTC. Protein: CASSGPSSYNEQFF.

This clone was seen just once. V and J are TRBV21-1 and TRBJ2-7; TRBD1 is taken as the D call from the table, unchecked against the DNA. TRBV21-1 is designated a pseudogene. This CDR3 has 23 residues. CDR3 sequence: CASGSSGTGLAARNLMISYEQYF. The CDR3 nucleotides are TGTGCCAGCGGTTCCTCCGGGACAGGGCTAGCGGCCCGCAACCTGATGATCTCCTACGAGCAGTACTTC.

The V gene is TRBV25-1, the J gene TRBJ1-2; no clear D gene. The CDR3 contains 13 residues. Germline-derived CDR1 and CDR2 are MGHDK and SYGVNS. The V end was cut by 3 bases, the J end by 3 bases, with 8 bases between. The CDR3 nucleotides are TGTGCCAGCAGTGATCCCGGATACTATGGCTACACCTTC. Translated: CASSDPGYYGYTF.

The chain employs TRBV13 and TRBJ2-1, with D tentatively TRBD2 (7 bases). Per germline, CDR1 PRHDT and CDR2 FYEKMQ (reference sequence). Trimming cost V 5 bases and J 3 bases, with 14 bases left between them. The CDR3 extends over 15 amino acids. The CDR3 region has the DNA TGTGCCAGCAGCCCTCAGGGGAGGGACTACAATGAGCAGTTCTTC. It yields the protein CASSPQGRDYNEQFF.

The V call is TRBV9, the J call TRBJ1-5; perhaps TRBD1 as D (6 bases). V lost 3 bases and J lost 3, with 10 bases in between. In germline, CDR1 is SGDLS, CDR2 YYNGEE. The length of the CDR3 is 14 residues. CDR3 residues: CASSGTGSNQPQHF. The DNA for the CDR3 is TGTGCCAGCAGCGGAACAGGGTCCAATCAGCCCCAGCATTTT.

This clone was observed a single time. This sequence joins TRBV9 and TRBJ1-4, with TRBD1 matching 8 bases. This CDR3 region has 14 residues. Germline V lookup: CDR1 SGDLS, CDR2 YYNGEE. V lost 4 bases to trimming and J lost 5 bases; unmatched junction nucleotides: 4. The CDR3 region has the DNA TGTGCCAGCAGCTTCCGGGACAGGAATGAAAAACTGTTTTTT. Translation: CASSFRDRNEKLFF.

In DNA, the CDR3 is TGTGCCAGCAGCCCATCAACCGGGACAGAGATCTACGAGCAGTACTTC. Translated, it gives CASSPSTGTEIYEQYF. The chain joins TRBV27 to TRBJ2-7; 7 nucleotides match TRBD1. The germline CDR1 and CDR2 sequences are MNHEY and SMNVEV (reference sequence). Germline trimming cut 6 bases from V and 3 bases from J; bases unmatched to any gene: 14. There are 16 residues in the CDR3.

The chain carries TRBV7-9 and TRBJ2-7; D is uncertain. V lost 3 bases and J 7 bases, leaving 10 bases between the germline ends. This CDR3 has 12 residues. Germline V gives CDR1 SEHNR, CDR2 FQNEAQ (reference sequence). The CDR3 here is CASSFDLREQYF. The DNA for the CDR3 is TGTGCCAGCAGCTTCGATTTGAGGGAGCAGTACTTC. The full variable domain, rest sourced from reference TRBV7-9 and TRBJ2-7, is DTGVSQNPRHKITKRGQNVTFRCDPISEHNRLYWYRQTLGQGPEFLTYFQNEAQLEKSRLLSDRFSAERPKGSFSTLEIQRTEQGDSAMYLCASSFDLREQYFGPGTRLTVT.

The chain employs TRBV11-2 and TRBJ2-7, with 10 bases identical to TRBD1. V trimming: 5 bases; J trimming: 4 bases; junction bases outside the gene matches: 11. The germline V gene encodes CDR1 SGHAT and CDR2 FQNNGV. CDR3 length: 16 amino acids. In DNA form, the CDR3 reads TGTGCCAGCAGCGATAGATCAAGGGACAGGGGATACGAGCAGTACTTC. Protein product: CASSDRSRDRGYEQYF.

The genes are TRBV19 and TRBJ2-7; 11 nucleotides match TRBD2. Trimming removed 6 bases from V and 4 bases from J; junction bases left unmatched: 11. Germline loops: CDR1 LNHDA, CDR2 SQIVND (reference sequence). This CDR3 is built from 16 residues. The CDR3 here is CASRELAGGSLYEQYF. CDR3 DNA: TGTGCCAGTAGGGAGCTAGCGGGAGGATCTTTATACGAGCAGTACTTC.

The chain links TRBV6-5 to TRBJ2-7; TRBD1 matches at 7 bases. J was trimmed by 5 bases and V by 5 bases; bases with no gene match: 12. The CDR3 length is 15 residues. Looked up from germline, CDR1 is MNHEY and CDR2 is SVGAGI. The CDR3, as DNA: TGTGCCAGCAGTCGGACAGGAGGCATCGGGGACGAGCAGTACTTC. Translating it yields CASSRTGGIGDEQYF.

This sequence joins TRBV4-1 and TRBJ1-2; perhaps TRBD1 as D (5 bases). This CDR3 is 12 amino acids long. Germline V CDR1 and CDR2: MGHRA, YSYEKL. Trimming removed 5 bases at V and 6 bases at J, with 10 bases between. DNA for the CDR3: TGCGCCAGCAGCGGGGGTGGGGATGGCTACACCTTC. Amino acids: CASSGGGDGYTF.

CDR3 in amino acids: CASSFVGLGNTEAFF. The CDR3 nucleotides read TGTGCCAGCAGTTTTGTGGGGTTGGGGAACACTGAAGCTTTCTTT. The rearrangement links TRBV27 to TRBJ1-1, with no clear D. This CDR3 contains 15 residues. Trimming pared 3 bases from V and 1 base from J, leaving 12 bases between. Germline loops: CDR1 MNHEY, CDR2 SMNVEV (reference sequence).

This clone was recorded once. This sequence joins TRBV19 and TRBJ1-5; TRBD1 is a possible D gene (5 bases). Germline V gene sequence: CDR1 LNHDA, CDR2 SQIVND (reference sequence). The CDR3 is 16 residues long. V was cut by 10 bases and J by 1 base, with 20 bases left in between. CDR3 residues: CANSGGGRNSNQPQHF. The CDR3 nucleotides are TGTGCCAATAGCGGGGGGGGAAGAAACAGCAATCAGCCCCAGCATTTT.

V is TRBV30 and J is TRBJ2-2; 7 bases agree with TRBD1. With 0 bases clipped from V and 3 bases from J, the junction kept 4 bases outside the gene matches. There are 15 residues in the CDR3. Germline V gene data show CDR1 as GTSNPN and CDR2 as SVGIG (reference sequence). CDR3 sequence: CAWSVGTADTGELFF. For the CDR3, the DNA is TGTGCCTGGAGTGTAGGGACAGCCGACACCGGGGAGCTGTTTTTT.

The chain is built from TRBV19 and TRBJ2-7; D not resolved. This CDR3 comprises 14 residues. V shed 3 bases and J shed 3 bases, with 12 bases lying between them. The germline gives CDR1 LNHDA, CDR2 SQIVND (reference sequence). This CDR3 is CASSISMAGYEQYF. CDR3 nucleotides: TGTGCCAGTAGTATCTCGATGGCTGGCTACGAGCAGTACTTC.

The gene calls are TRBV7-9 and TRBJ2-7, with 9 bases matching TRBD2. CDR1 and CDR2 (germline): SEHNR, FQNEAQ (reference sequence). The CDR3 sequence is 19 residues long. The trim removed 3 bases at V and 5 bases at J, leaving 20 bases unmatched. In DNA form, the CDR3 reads TGTGCCAGCAGCTTCGGGCGGGGGGGCCCGGCGCCGCGAAGCCACGAGCAGTACTTC. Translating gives CASSFGRGGPAPRSHEQYF.

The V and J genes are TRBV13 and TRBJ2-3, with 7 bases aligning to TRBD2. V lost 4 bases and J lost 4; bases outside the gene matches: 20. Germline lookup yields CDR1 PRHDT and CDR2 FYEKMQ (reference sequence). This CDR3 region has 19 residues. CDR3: CASSSAPWGLREFADTQYF. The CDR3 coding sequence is TGTGCCAGCAGCTCCGCGCCCTGGGGTCTGCGGGAGTTCGCAGATACGCAGTATTTT. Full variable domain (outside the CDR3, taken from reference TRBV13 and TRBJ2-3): AAGVIQSPRHLIKEKRETATLKCYPIPRHDTVYWYQQGPGQDPQFLISFYEKMQSDKGSIPDRFSAQQFSDYHSELNMSSLELGDSALYFCASSSAPWGLREFADTQYFGPGTRLTVL.

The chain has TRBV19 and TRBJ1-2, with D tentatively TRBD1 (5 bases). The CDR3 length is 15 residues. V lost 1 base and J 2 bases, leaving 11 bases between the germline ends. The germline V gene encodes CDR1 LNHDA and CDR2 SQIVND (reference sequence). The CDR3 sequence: CASSIGSGTNYGYTF. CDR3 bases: TGTGCCAGTAGTATAGGGTCCGGGACGAACTATGGCTACACCTTC.

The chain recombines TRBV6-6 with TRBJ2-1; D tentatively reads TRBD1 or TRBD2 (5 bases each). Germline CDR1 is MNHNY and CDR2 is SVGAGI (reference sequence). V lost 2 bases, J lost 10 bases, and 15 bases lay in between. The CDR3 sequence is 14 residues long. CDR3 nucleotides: TGTGCCAGCAGTTACGCGGTCTCGGGACGCGAGCAGTTCTTC. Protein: CASSYAVSGREQFF.

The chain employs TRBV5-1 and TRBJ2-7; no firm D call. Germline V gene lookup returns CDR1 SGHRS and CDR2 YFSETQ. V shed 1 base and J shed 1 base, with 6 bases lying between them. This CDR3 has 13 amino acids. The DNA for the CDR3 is TGCGCCAGCAGCTTGACTTTTTCCTACGAGCAGTACTTC. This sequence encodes CASSLTFSYEQYF.

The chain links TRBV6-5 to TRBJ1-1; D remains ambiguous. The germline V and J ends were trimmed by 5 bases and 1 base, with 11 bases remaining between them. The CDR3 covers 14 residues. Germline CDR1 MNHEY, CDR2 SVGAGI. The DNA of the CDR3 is TGTGCCAGCAGTCCCTCCCCAGGGAACACTGAAGCTTTCTTT. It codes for CASSPSPGNTEAFF.

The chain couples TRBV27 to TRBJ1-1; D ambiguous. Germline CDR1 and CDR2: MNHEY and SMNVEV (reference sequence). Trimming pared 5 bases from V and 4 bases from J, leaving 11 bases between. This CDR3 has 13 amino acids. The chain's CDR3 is CASSAFMITEAFF. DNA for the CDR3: TGTGCCAGCAGTGCTTTTATGATCACTGAAGCTTTCTTT.